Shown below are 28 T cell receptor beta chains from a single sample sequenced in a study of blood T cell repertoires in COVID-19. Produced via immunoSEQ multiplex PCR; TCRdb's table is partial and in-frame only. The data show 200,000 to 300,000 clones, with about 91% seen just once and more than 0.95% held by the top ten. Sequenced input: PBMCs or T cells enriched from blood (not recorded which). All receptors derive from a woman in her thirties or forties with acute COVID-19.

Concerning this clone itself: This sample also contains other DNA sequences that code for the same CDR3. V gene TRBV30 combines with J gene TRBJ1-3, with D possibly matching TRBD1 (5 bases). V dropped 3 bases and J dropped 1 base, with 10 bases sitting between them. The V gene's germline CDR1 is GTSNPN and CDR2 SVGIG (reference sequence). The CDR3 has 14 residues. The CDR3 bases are TGTGCCTGGAGAAGAACAGGATCTGGAAACACCATATATTTT. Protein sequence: CAWRRTGSGNTIYF. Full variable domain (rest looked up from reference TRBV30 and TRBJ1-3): SQTIHQWPATLVQPVGSPLSLECTVEGTSNPNLYWYRQAAGRGLQLLFYSVGIGQISSEVPQNLSASRPQDRQFILSSKKLLLSDSGFYLCAWRRTGSGNTIYFGEGSWLTVV.

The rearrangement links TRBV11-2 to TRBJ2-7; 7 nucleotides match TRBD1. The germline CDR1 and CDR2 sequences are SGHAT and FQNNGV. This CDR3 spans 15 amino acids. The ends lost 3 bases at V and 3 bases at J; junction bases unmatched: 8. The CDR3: CASSFRDSLGYEQYV. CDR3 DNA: TGTGCCAGCAGCTTTAGGGACAGTCTAGGCTACGAGCAGTACGTC.

In nucleotides, the CDR3 is TGCGCCAGCAGCCAAGAAGCAGGGGCCTACAATGAGCAGTTCTTC. Translation gives CASSQEAGAYNEQFF. The chain carries TRBV4-3 and TRBJ2-1; a weak D match, TRBD1 (6 bases). The CDR3 spans 15 residues. V was cut by 0 bases and J by 2 bases, with 8 bases left in between. CDR1 is LGHNA, CDR2 YSLEER, per germline.

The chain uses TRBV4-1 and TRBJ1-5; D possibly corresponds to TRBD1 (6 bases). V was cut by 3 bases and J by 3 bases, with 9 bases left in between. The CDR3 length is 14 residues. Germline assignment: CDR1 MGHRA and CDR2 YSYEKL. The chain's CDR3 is CASSQGAANQPQHF. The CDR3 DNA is TGCGCCAGCAGCCAGGGGGCCGCCAATCAGCCCCAGCATTTT.

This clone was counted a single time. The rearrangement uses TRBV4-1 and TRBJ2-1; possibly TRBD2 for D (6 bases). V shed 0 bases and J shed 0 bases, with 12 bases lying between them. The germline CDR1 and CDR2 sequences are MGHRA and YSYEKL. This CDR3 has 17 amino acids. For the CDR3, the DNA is TGCGCCAGCAGCCAAGATGGGGCGGGAAGCTCCTACAATGAGCAGTTCTTC. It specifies CASSQDGAGSSYNEQFF.

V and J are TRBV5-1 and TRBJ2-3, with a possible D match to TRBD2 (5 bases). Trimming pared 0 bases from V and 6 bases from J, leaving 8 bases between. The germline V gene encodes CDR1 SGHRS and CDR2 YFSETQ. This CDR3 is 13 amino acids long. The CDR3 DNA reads TGCGCCAGCAGCTTGGAACTAGGGGATACGCAGTATTTT. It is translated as CASSLELGDTQYF.

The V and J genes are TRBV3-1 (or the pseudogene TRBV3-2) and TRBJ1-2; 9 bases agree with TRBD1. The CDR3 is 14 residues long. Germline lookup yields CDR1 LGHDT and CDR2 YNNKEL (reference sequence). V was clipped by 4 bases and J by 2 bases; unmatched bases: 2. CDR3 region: CASSPGQGNYGYTF. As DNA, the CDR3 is TGTGCCAGCAGCCCGGGACAGGGAAACTATGGCTACACCTTC.

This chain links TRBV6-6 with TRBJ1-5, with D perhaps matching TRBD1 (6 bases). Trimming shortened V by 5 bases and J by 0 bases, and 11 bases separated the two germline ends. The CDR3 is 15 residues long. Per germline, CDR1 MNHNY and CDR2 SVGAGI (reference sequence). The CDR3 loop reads CASSTDRYSNQPQHF. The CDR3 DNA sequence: TGTGCCAGCAGTACCGACAGGTATAGCAATCAGCCCCAGCATTTT.

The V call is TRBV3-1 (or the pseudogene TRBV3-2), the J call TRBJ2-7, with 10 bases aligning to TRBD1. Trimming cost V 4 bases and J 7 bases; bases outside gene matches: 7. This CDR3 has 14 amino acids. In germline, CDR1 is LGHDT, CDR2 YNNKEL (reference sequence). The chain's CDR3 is CASSPGQGVGEQYV. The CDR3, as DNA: TGTGCCAGCAGCCCAGGACAGGGGGTAGGGGAGCAGTACGTC.

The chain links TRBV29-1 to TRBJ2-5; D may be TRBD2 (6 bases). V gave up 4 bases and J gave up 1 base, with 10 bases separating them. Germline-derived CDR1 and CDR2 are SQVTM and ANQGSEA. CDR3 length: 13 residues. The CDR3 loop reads CSVGRVLQETQYF. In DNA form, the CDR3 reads TGCAGCGTTGGGAGGGTACTCCAAGAGACCCAGTACTTC.

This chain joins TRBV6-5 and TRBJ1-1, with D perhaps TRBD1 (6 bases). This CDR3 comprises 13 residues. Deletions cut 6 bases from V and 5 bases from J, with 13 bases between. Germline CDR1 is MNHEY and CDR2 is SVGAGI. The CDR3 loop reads CASRPRGETEAFF. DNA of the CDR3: TGTGCCAGCAGACCCAGGGGTGAGACTGAAGCTTTCTTT.

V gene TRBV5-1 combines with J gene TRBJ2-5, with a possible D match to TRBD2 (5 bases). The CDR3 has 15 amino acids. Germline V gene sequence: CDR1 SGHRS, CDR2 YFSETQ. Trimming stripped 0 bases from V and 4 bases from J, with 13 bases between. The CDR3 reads CASSLGLRRRETQYF. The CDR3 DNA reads TGCGCCAGCAGCTTGGGCTTGAGGAGGAGAGAGACCCAGTACTTC.

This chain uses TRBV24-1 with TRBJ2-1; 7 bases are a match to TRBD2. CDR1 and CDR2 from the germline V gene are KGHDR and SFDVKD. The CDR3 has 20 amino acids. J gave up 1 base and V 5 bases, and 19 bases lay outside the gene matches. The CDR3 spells CATSGRVAQRGGKSYNEQFF. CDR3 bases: TGTGCCACCAGTGGCCGAGTGGCCCAGCGGGGCGGGAAATCCTACAATGAGCAGTTCTTC.

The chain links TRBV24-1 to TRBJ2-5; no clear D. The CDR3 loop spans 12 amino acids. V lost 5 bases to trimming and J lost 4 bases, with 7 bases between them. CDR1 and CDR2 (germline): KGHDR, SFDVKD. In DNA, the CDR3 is TGTGCCACCAGTGCCCCAGGAGAGACCCAGTACTTC. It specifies CATSAPGETQYF.

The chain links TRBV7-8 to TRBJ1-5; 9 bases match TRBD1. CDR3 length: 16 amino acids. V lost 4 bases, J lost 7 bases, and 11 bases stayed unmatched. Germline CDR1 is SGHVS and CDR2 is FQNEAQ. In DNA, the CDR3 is TGTGCCAGCAGCTCCGGGACAGGGTCGGGTAGGCAGCCCCAGCATTTT. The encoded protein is CASSSGTGSGRQPQHF.

CDR3 bases: TGTGCCACCAGTGCCCCGGGGACAGGGGGCAGGAATGAGCAGTTCTTC. Translating gives CATSAPGTGGRNEQFF. The J gene is TRBJ2-1, the V gene TRBV24-1; 12 bases match TRBD1. The CDR3 contains 16 residues. The V segment lost 5 bases and the J segment 7 bases; nucleotides outside the gene matches: 8. CDR1 is KGHDR, CDR2 SFDVKD, per germline.

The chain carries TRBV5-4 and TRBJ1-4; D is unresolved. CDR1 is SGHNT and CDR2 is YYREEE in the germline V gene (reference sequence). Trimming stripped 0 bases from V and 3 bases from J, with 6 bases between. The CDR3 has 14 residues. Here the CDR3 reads CASSLGLANEKLFF. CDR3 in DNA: TGTGCCAGCAGCTTGGGGCTGGCTAATGAAAAACTGTTTTTT.

CDR3 loop: CASSASRGRQPQHF. Here the CDR3 DNA reads TGTGCCAGCTCAGCAAGCAGGGGGCGCCAGCCCCAGCATTTT. The rearrangement uses TRBV18 and TRBJ1-5, with 8 bases matching TRBD1. Per the germline V gene, CDR1 is KGHSH and CDR2 is LQKENI. The CDR3 is made up of 14 amino acids. Germline trimming cut 5 bases from V and 7 bases from J; bases unmatched to any gene: 7.

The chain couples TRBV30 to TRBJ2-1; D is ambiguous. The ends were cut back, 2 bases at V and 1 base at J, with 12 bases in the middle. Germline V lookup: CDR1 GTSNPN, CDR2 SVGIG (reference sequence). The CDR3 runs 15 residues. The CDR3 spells CAWSILAGSYNEQFF. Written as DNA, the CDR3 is TGTGCCTGGAGTATTTTAGCTGGTTCCTACAATGAGCAGTTCTTC. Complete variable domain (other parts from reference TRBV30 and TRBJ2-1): SQTIHQWPATLVQPVGSPLSLECTVEGTSNPNLYWYRQAAGRGLQLLFYSVGIGQISSEVPQNLSASRPQDRQFILSSKKLLLSDSGFYLCAWSILAGSYNEQFFGPGTRLTVL.

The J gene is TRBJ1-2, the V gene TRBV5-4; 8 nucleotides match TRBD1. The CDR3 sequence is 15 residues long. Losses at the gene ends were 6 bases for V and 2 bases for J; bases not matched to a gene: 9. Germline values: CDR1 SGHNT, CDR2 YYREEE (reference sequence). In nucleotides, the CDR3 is TGTGCCAGCATCCCAGACAGGGGAGGGAACTATGGCTACACCTTC. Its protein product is CASIPDRGGNYGYTF.

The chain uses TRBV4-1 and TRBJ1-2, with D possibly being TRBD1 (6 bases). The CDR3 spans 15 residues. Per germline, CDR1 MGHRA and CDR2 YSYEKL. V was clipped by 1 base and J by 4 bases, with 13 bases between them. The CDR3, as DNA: TGCGCCAGCAGCCAAGGACAGGCGGATCGCTATGGCTACACCTTC. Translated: CASSQGQADRYGYTF.

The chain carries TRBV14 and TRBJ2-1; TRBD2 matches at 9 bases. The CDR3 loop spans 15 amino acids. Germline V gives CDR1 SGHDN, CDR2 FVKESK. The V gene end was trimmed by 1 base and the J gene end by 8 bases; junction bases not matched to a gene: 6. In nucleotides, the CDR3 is TGTGCCAGCAGCCAAGGTAGCGGGAGTTATTATGAGCAGTTCTTC. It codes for CASSQGSGSYYEQFF.

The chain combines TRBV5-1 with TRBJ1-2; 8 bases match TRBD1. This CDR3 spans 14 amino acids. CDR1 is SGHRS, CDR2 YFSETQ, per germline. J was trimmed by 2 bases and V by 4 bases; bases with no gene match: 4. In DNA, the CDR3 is TGCGCCAGCAGCCTGGGACAGGAAAACTATGGCTACACCTTC. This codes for CASSLGQENYGYTF.

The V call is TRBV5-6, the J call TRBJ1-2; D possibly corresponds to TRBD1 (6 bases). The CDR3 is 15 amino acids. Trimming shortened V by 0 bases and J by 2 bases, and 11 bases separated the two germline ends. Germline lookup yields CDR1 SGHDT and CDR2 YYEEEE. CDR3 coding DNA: TGTGCCAGCAGCTTGGCCTTGAGGGGGAACTATGGCTACACCTTC. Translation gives CASSLALRGNYGYTF.

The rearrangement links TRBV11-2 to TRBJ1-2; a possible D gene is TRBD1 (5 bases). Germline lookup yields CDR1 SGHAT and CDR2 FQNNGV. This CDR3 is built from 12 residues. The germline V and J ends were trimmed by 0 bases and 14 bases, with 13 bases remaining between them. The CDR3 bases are TGTGCCAGCAGCTTAGATCGCCAGGGCGAAACCTTC. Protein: CASSLDRQGETF.

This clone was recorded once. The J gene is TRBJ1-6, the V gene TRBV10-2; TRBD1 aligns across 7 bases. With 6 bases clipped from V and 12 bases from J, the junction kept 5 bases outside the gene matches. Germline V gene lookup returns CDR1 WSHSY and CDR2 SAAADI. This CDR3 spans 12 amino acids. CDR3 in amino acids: CASRGQTRPLHF. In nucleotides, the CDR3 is TGCGCCAGCAGGGGACAGACGAGACCCCTCCACTTT.

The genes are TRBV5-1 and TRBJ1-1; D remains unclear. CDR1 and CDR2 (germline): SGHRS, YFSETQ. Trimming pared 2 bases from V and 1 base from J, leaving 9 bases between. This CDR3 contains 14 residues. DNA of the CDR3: TGCGCCAGCAGCTTTGGGCCCACGAACACTGAAGCTTTCTTT. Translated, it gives CASSFGPTNTEAFF.

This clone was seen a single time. The CDR3 sequence: CASTRDRGGATNEKLFF. The CDR3 DNA reads TGTGCCAGCACACGGGACAGGGGGGGTGCAACTAATGAAAAACTGTTTTTT. This rearrangement joins TRBV2 to TRBJ1-4, with 11 bases that match TRBD1. V gave up 7 bases and J gave up 0 bases; unmatched junction bases: 7. The CDR3 is made up of 17 amino acids. In germline, CDR1 is SNHLY, CDR2 FYNNEI.